Listed below are T cell receptor beta chains from one sample, sequenced in a study of T cells after yellow fever vaccination. MiXCR, applied by TCRdb to the 5' RACE reads, yields one record per CDR3 protein. The data contain 300,000 to 400,000 distinct CDR3 sequences, more than 8.5% of them seen just once; the ten biggest clones take up more than 15%. This sample comprised PBMCs, obtained on the day of the first yellow fever vaccination. These TCRs come from a man aged 18-30 years who received the YFV17D yellow fever vaccine. The CDR3 runs from the conserved cysteine through the conserved F or W. Fields, in order: J gene, V gene, clone size, D gene, CDR3 protein, CDR3 DNA. The D gene is left open where the match is weak. Size is stated for part of the rows, as once, few or many counts, or as a class when the clone is expanded.

TRBJ2-5	TRBV7-8	many	TRBD2	CASSPRSASGGALQETQYF	TGTGCCAGCAGCCCAAGATCCGCTAGCGGGGGGGCTCTCCAAGAGACCCAGTACTTC
TRBJ2-3	TRBV7-7	few	TRBD2	CASSPRLAGGLGTQYF	TGTGCCAGCAGCCCCAGACTAGCGGGAGGGCTGGGTACGCAGTATTTT
TRBJ1-2	TRBV10-3	few	TRBD1	CAISELTGAGYTF	TGTGCCATCAGTGAGTTGACAGGGGCTGGCTACACCTTC
TRBJ2-6	TRBV20-1	.	TRBD2	CSAGDIRTSAASGANVLTF	TGCAGTGCTGGAGATATCCGGACTAGCGCGGCCTCTGGGGCCAACGTCCTGACTTTC
TRBJ1-2	TRBV25-1	few	.	CASSEWVGTYGYTF	TGTGCCAGCAGTGAATGGGTAGGGACGTATGGCTACACCTTC
TRBJ2-3	TRBV19	few	.	CASSIIRVGTDTQYF	TGTGCCAGTAGTATCATCCGGGTCGGCACAGATACGCAGTATTTT
TRBJ2-7	TRBV7-2	few	TRBD2	CASSRGLADSYEQYF	TGTGCCAGCAGCCGGGGACTAGCGGACTCCTACGAGCAGTACTTC
TRBJ1-1	TRBV5-1	.	.	CASSRRGEEYTEAFF	TGCGCCAGCAGCCGGAGGGGGGAAGAGTACACTGAAGCTTTCTTT
TRBJ2-7	TRBV5-1	.	.	CASSLGLHSEQYF	TGCGCCAGCAGCTTAGGGTTGCACTCCGAGCAGTACTTC
TRBJ1-2	TRBV20-1	.	.	CSAREFQGLHGYTF	TGCAGTGCTAGAGAATTCCAGGGCTTGCATGGCTACACCTTC
TRBJ2-7	TRBV18	.	TRBD1	CASSPTGQGGYEQYF	TGTGCCAGCTCACCAACGGGACAGGGGGGCTACGAGCAGTACTTC
TRBJ2-7	TRBV4-1	few	.	CASSRTVTGPYEQYF	TGCGCCAGCAGCCGAACCGTGACGGGACCCTACGAGCAGTACTTC
TRBJ2-1	TRBV5-1	few	TRBD2	CASSLYGDYQGSVVDNEQFF	TGCGCCAGCAGCTTGTATGGGGACTATCAAGGGTCCGTTGTGGACAATGAGCAGTTCTTC
TRBJ2-2	TRBV4-3	many	TRBD2	CASSPSGLAGVGELFF	TGCGCCAGCAGCCCATCTGGACTAGCGGGGGTCGGGGAGCTGTTTTTT
TRBJ1-1	TRBV19	few	.	CASSKALNTEAFF	TGTGCCAGTAGCAAGGCCTTGAACACTGAAGCTTTCTTT
TRBJ2-1	TRBV12-3/TRBV12-4	many	.	CASSGMGQFF	TGTGCCAGCAGCGGTATGGGGCAGTTCTTC
TRBJ2-1	TRBV3-1	few	.	CASSPSGVVEQFF	TGTGCCAGCAGCCCCTCGGGGGTGGTTGAGCAGTTCTTC
TRBJ2-7	TRBV4-3	.	.	CASSQVKLGLSDEQYF	TGCGCCAGCAGCCAAGTTAAATTAGGGCTCAGCGACGAGCAGTACTTC
TRBJ1-2	TRBV4-2	.	.	CASSQTNREGYGYTF	TGTGCCAGCAGCCAAACCAACAGGGAAGGGTATGGCTACACCTTC
TRBJ2-3	TRBV18	many	.	CASSPSPSRDGYTDTQYF	TGTGCCAGCTCACCTAGTCCATCCCGGGACGGCTACACAGATACGCAGTATTTT
TRBJ1-4	TRBV7-9	.	TRBD1	CASSRDRDEKLFF	TGTGCCAGCAGCCGAGACAGGGATGAAAAACTGTTTTTT
TRBJ1-5	TRBV29-1	.	.	CSVGEMSNQPQHF	TGCAGCGTTGGAGAAATGAGCAATCAGCCCCAGCATTTT
TRBJ2-3	TRBV7-7	.	.	CASSSAGGDTQYF	TGTGCCAGCAGCTCTGCTGGGGGTGATACGCAGTATTTT
TRBJ1-1	TRBV28	.	.	CASSLPGTAVGAFF	TGTGCCAGCAGTTTACCCGGGACGGCGGTGGGAGCTTTCTTT
TRBJ2-5	TRBV18	many	.	CASSQETQYF	TGTGCCAGCAGCCAAGAGACCCAGTACTTC
TRBJ2-3	TRBV2	few	.	CASSDYRVSSTDTQYF	TGTGCCAGCAGTGACTACAGGGTTTCTAGCACAGATACGCAGTATTTT
TRBJ1-1	TRBV2	.	TRBD1	CACSARQGVFASDTEAFF	TGTGCCTGCAGCGCCCGACAGGGGGTTTTCGCTTCGGACACTGAAGCTTTCTTT
TRBJ1-1	TRBV7-9	.	.	CASSLDPRMNTEAFF	TGTGCCAGCAGCTTAGACCCTAGGATGAACACTGAAGCTTTCTTT
TRBJ2-7	TRBV5-1	many	.	CASSTKSGNGAYEQYF	TGCGCCAGCAGCACCAAGTCAGGGAATGGAGCCTACGAGCAGTACTTC
TRBJ2-1	TRBV6-5	few	.	CASSYGEGLQNEQFF	TGTGCCAGCAGTTACGGTGAAGGGCTCCAAAATGAGCAGTTCTTC
TRBJ1-2	TRBV6-2/TRBV6-3	few	TRBD1	CASSWSRDSYYGYTF	TGTGCCAGCAGTTGGAGTAGGGACAGCTACTATGGCTACACCTTC
TRBJ2-1	TRBV9	.	.	CAISVDGTNINEQFF	TGTGCCATCAGCGTAGACGGGACGAATATCAATGAGCAGTTCTTC
TRBJ2-3	TRBV5-1	few	.	CASSLAISTDTQYF	TGCGCCAGCAGCTTGGCGATTAGCACAGATACGCAGTATTTT
TRBJ2-2	TRBV6-6	few	.	CASLWGPGELFF	TGTGCCAGCCTTTGGGGTCCCGGGGAGCTGTTTTTT
TRBJ1-2	TRBV7-9	.	TRBD1	CASSIQGTHYGYTF	TGTGCCAGCAGCATACAGGGGACCCACTATGGCTACACCTTC
TRBJ2-7	TRBV30	few	.	CAWSVPGTVNEQYF	TGTGCCTGGAGTGTACCTGGGACCGTCAACGAGCAGTACTTC
TRBJ2-7	TRBV6-2/TRBV6-3	.	.	CASSSSAHEQYF	TGTGCCAGCAGTTCTAGCGCACACGAGCAGTACTTC
TRBJ1-5	TRBV24-1	.	.	CATSGAEGQSNQPQHF	TGTGCCACCAGTGGGGCCGAAGGACAGAGCAATCAGCCCCAGCATTTT
TRBJ2-3	TRBV18	few	TRBD2	CASSPSGGVDTQYF	TGTGCCAGCTCACCAAGCGGGGGAGTAGATACGCAGTATTTT
TRBJ2-3	TRBV6-6	.	.	CASSSIRNTQYF	TGTGCCAGCAGTTCGATCCGCAATACGCAGTATTTT
TRBJ2-7	TRBV5-1	many	.	CASSLVEGLSYEQYF	TGCGCCAGCAGCTTGGTCGAGGGGCTTTCCTACGAGCAGTACTTC
TRBJ2-5	TRBV20-1	few	.	CSARDPSGRETQYF	TGCAGTGCTAGAGATCCAAGCGGGCGGGAGACCCAGTACTTC
TRBJ1-6	TRBV7-3	.	TRBD1	CASSSTGGLYNSPLHF	TGTGCCAGCAGCTCCACAGGGGGTCTTTATAATTCACCCCTCCACTTT
TRBJ2-1	TRBV7-2	.	TRBD1	CASRDRGVYNEQFF	TGTGCCAGCAGGGACAGGGGAGTTTACAATGAGCAGTTCTTC
TRBJ1-2	TRBV4-1	.	.	CASSQDGGGYYGYTF	TGCGCCAGCAGCCAAGACGGGGGTGGGTACTATGGCTACACCTTC